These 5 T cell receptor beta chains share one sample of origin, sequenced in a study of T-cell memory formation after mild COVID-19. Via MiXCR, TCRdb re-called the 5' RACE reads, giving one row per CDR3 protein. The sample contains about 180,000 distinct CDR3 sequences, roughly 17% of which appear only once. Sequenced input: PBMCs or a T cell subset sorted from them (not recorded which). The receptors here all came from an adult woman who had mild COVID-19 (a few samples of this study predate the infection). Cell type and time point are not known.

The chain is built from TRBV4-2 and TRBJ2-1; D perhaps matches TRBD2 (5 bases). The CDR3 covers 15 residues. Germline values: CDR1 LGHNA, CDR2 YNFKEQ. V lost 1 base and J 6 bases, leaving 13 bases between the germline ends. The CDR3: CASSQGGSDRNEQFF. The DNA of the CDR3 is TGTGCCAGCAGCCAAGGTGGTAGCGATCGCAATGAGCAGTTCTTC.

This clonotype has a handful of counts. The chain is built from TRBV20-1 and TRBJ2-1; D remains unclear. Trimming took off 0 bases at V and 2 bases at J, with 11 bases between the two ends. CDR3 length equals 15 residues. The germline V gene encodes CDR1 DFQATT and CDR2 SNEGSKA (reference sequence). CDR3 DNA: TGCAGTGCTAGAGATCCGTCTGACACCTACAATGAGCAGTTCTTC. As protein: CSARDPSDTYNEQFF.

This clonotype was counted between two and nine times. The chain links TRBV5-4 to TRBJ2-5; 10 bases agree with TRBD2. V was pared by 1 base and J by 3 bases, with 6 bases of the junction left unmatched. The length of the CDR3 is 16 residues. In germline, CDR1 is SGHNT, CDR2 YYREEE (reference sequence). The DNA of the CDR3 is TGTGCCAGCAGCTTGACCCCTAGCGGGGGAAAAGAGACCCAGTACTTC. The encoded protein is CASSLTPSGGKETQYF.

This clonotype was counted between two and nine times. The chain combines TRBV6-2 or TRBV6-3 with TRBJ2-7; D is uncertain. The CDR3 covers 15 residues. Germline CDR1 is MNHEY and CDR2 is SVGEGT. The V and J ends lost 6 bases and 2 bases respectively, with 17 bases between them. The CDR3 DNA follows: TGTGCCAGCAGACGACGGACGGCCTCGGCCTACGAGCAGTACTTC. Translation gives CASRRRTASAYEQYF.

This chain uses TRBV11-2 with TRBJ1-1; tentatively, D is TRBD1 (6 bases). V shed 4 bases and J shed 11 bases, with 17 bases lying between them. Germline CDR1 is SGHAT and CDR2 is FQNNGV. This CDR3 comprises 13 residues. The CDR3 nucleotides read TGTGCCAGCAGCTCTCCCGAAGGGGGGGACGCTTTCTTT. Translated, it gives CASSSPEGGDAFF.